These 2 T cell receptor beta chains were sequenced from one sample in a study of early T cells in non-severe SARS-CoV-2 infection. TCRdb passed the 5' RACE reads through MiXCR, listing each CDR3 protein once. The table records tens of thousands of distinct CDR3 sequences, under 11% of them present only once. The sequencing sample was made of whole blood. The source of these receptors is an adult who was a healthcare worker with PCR-confirmed SARS-CoV-2 infection or an uninfected control (not recorded which).

This clonotype has a count of ten or more. V and J are TRBV5-1 and TRBJ2-3; D might be TRBD2 (6 bases). The CDR3 consists of 14 residues. CDR1 is SGHRS and CDR2 is YFSETQ in the germline V gene. V was cut by 3 bases and J by 4 bases, with 12 bases left in between. CDR3 bases: TGCGCCAGCAGCTGGGGAGGTGACCCAGATACGCAGTATTTT. Residues: CASSWGGDPDTQYF.

This chain links TRBV20-1 with TRBJ2-7; D call uncertain. The V gene's germline CDR1 is DFQATT and CDR2 SNEGSKA (reference sequence). V was trimmed by 3 bases and J by 4 bases, leaving 10 bases between them. CDR3 length: 12 residues. This CDR3 is CSASRLSYEQYF. CDR3 in DNA: TGCAGTGCTAGTCGGCTCAGTTACGAGCAGTACTTC.